This T cell receptor (beta chain) was profiled in a study of blood T cell repertoires in COVID-19. Background on the study: Researchers got acute and convalescent COVID-19 samples from the United States, Italy and Spain. Sources were T cells, B-cell-depleted T cells, or PBMCs; the material itself was cDNA or gDNA.

Some clones are missing from TCRdb's copy, which holds only in-frame ones; the method was immunoSEQ multiplex PCR. This repertoire shows about 210,000 clones, approximately 80% found once; its top ten account for 9.5% to 15%. The CDR3 loop spans 17 amino acids. CDR1 and CDR2 (germline): MGHRA, YSYEKL. After removal of 3 bases from V and 3 bases from J, the junction contained 10 bases not matched to a gene. This clonotype originated in a human donor in a cohort sampled during active COVID-19. The chain employs TRBV4-1 and TRBJ2-3; 9 bases agree with TRBD1. Sequencing was performed on peripheral blood. DNA of the CDR3: TGCGCCAGCAGCCACGTATTGACCGGGACAGGGACAGATACGCAGTATTTT. Encoded protein: CASSHVLTGTGTDTQYF.